These 21 T cell receptor beta chains were all obtained from the same sample, sequenced in a study of Tregs in tolerant kidney transplant recipients. Repertoires were generated with immunoSEQ multiplex PCR, while TCRdb's copy carries only in-frame clones and drops some. Of tens of thousands of clones listed, around 90% were seen once; the top ten hold 0.35% to 0.5%. Sequences were derived from CD4+ T cells from blood, sampled before the transplant. The receptors here all came from a human donor who received a combined kidney and bone marrow transplant.

This rearrangement joins TRBV7-9 to TRBJ1-2, with 8 bases fitting TRBD1. Germline V gives CDR1 SEHNR, CDR2 FQNEAQ (reference sequence). The length of the CDR3 is 14 residues. The junction had 6 bases not matched to a gene; V was cut back by 4 bases and J by 5 bases. CDR3 amino acids: CASSSAGGAYGYTF. The CDR3 DNA reads as TGTGCCAGCAGCTCAGCAGGGGGCGCATATGGCTACACCTTC.

V and J are TRBV28 and TRBJ2-1; D is unclear. Germline V gene lookup returns CDR1 MDHEN and CDR2 SYDVKM. V gave up 8 bases and J gave up 0 bases, with 17 bases separating them. CDR3 length: 16 amino acids. CDR3 region: CASAPAAVSSYNEQFF. Here the CDR3 DNA reads TGTGCCAGCGCTCCCGCGGCGGTTAGCTCCTACAATGAGCAGTTCTTC. Complete variable domain (other parts from reference TRBV28 and TRBJ2-1): DVKVTQSSRYLVKRTGEKVFLECVQDMDHENMFWYRQDPGLGLRLIYFSYDVKMKEKGDIPEGYSVSREKKERFSLILESASTNQTSMYLCASAPAAVSSYNEQFFGPGTRLTVL.

The rearrangement joins TRBV11-2 to TRBJ2-5; unclear D gene. The CDR3 length is 12 residues. V dropped 7 bases and J dropped 5 bases, with 11 bases sitting between them. Germline values: CDR1 SGHAT, CDR2 FQNNGV. CDR3 DNA: TGTGCCAGCAAGGTCACGGGTGAGACCCAGTACTTC. The encoded protein is CASKVTGETQYF.

The gene calls are TRBV29-1 and TRBJ1-2, with 8 bases fitting TRBD1. Germline loops: CDR1 SQVTM, CDR2 ANQGSEA. V dropped 4 bases and J dropped 4; count of bases not matched to a gene: 8. This CDR3 has 14 residues. CDR3 sequence: CSVGEQGGVYGYTF. The CDR3 DNA sequence: TGCAGCGTTGGCGAACAGGGGGGGGTCTATGGCTACACCTTC.

This clone came up once. The chain combines TRBV7-2 with TRBJ2-1; TRBD1 matches at 7 bases. The V gene's germline CDR1 is SGHTA and CDR2 FQGNSA. The CDR3 extends over 15 amino acids. J lost 4 bases, V lost 4 bases, and 7 bases had no gene match. CDR3 sequence (DNA): TGTGCCAGCAGCTCGGAACAGGGGTTGTACAATGAGCAGTTCTTC. Its translation is CASSSEQGLYNEQFF.

This rearrangement joins TRBV28 to TRBJ2-7; a possible D gene is TRBD1 (6 bases). The germline V gene encodes CDR1 MDHEN and CDR2 SYDVKM. CDR3 size: 14 residues. V lost 6 bases and J 0 bases, leaving 12 bases between the germline ends. As DNA, the CDR3 is TGTGCCAGCAGGCAAACAGGGAGCTCCTACGAGCAGTACTTC. Amino acid sequence: CASRQTGSSYEQYF.

V gene TRBV11-2 combines with J gene TRBJ2-1; 8 positions agree with TRBD2. The V segment lost 1 base and the J segment 7 bases; nucleotides outside the gene matches: 6. The CDR3 sequence is 15 residues long. Germline-derived CDR1 and CDR2 are SGHAT and FQNNGV. DNA of the CDR3: TGTGCCAGCAGCTTAGCGGGGACTAGAACGAATGAGCAGTTCTTC. Its protein is CASSLAGTRTNEQFF. Complete variable domain (other parts from reference TRBV11-2 and TRBJ2-1): EAGVAQSPRYKIIEKRQSVAFWCNPISGHATLYWYQQILGQGPKLLIQFQNNGVVDDSQLPKDRFSAERLKGVDSTLKIQPAKLEDSAVYLCASSLAGTRTNEQFFGPGTRLTVL.

The gene calls are TRBV15 and TRBJ2-7, with TRBD1 matching 9 bases. CDR3 length equals 16 residues. The trim removed 1 base at V and 4 bases at J, leaving 8 bases unmatched. Germline V gene lookup returns CDR1 LNHNV and CDR2 YYDKDF (reference sequence). This chain's CDR3 is CATSRAQDRGTYEQYF. CDR3 DNA sequence: TGTGCCACCAGCAGAGCCCAAGACAGGGGGACGTACGAGCAGTACTTC.

The DNA for the CDR3 is TGTGCCAGCAGTTTTGCAGGGGGCGAAGGTGAAAAACTGTTTTTT. Its translation: CASSFAGGEGEKLFF. The V and J genes are TRBV27 and TRBJ1-4, with 8 nucleotides matching TRBD1. Germline values: CDR1 MNHEY, CDR2 SMNVEV (reference sequence). The CDR3 is 15 amino acids. With 3 bases clipped from V and 7 bases from J, the junction kept 7 bases outside the gene matches.

The CDR3 spells CASAGTLAEGTEAFF. The DNA for the CDR3 is TGTGCTAGCGCCGGGACTCTAGCTGAAGGCACTGAAGCTTTCTTT. The chain joins TRBV12-5 to TRBJ1-1; TRBD1 is a possible D gene (5 bases). There are 15 residues in the CDR3. Germline V gene lookup returns CDR1 LGHNT and CDR2 FRNRAP. Trimming removed 9 bases at V and 4 bases at J, with 21 bases between. The full variable domain, in which reference TRBV12-5 and TRBJ1-1 provide the parts outside the CDR3, is DARVTQTPRHKVTEMGQEVTMRCQPILGHNTVFWYRQTMMQGLELLAYFRNRAPLDDSGMPKDRFSAEMPDATLATLKIQPSEPRDSAVYFCASAGTLAEGTEAFFGQGTRLTVV.

The rearrangement links TRBV2 to TRBJ2-2, with 8 bases matching TRBD1. Germline-derived CDR1 and CDR2 are SNHLY and FYNNEI. Losses at the gene ends were 4 bases for V and 4 bases for J; bases not matched to a gene: 2. There are 14 residues in the CDR3. The CDR3 sequence is CASSGQGTTGELFF. DNA for the CDR3: TGTGCCAGCAGTGGACAGGGGACCACCGGGGAGCTGTTTTTT.

CDR3 sequence (DNA): TGCGCCAGCAGCTTGGCCCCTAGCGGGAGTTACGAGCAGTACTTC. This encodes CASSLAPSGSYEQYF. This chain connects TRBV5-1 to TRBJ2-7; 10 bases agree with TRBD2. V lost 0 bases, J lost 4 bases, and 4 bases stayed unmatched. This CDR3 is 15 amino acids long. Germline loops: CDR1 SGHRS, CDR2 YFSETQ.

The rearrangement links TRBV15 to TRBJ2-1; 7 nucleotides align to TRBD2. Germline CDR1 LNHNV, CDR2 YYDKDF (reference sequence). J lost 5 bases, V lost 3 bases, and 10 bases had no gene match. This CDR3 contains 16 residues. The CDR3 reads CATSSAHRAGDNEQFF. The CDR3 DNA sequence: TGTGCCACCAGCAGCGCACATAGGGCGGGGGACAATGAGCAGTTCTTC.

The CDR3 reads CAWSPKPYSNQPQHF. The CDR3 DNA is TGTGCCTGGAGTCCCAAGCCTTATAGCAATCAGCCCCAGCATTTT. V is TRBV30 and J is TRBJ1-5; no firm D call. Between the trimmed V and J ends, which lost 2 bases and 0 bases, there was a span of 11 bases. The CDR3 has 15 residues. Germline V CDR1 and CDR2: GTSNPN, SVGIG (reference sequence).

The V and J genes are TRBV28 and TRBJ1-1, with D possibly TRBD1 on 6 matching bases. Germline V CDR1 and CDR2: MDHEN, SYDVKM. The V end was cut by 7 bases, the J end by 5 bases, with 8 bases between. The CDR3 covers 11 residues. CDR3 in DNA: TGTGCCAGCACCCAGGGGACTGAAGCTTTCTTT. It is translated as CASTQGTEAFF.

The CDR3 reads CASRSRQQGDEQYF. The CDR3 DNA reads as TGTGCCAGCAGATCCCGACAACAGGGAGACGAGCAGTACTTC. The chain joins TRBV6-5 to TRBJ2-7; tentatively, D is TRBD1 (6 bases). The ends were cut back, 6 bases at V and 5 bases at J, with 17 bases in the middle. Per the germline V gene, CDR1 is MNHEY and CDR2 is SVGAGI. The CDR3 extends over 14 amino acids.

The chain employs TRBV27 and TRBJ2-1; 8 bases are a match to TRBD2. The CDR3 extends over 15 amino acids. Germline CDR1 is MNHEY and CDR2 is SMNVEV (reference sequence). V dropped 4 bases and J dropped 7; count of bases not matched to a gene: 9. The CDR3 DNA follows: TGTGCCAGCAGTTCAACGGGAGGGGGGGCGAATGAGCAGTTCTTC. Encoded protein: CASSSTGGGANEQFF.

The V gene is TRBV7-2, the J gene TRBJ2-7; 8 bases are shared with TRBD1. CDR1 is SGHTA and CDR2 is FQGNSA in the germline V gene. The CDR3 extends over 14 amino acids. With 5 bases clipped from V and 5 bases from J, the junction kept 8 bases outside the gene matches. The CDR3 nucleotides read TGTGCCAGCAGCGGACAGGGAAAAAGGGACGAGCAGTACTTC. Protein: CASSGQGKRDEQYF.

This rearrangement joins TRBV19 to TRBJ2-3; 9 bases agree with TRBD1. Germline V gene data show CDR1 as LNHDA and CDR2 as SQIVND (reference sequence). The CDR3 totals 14 residues. V lost 2 bases, J lost 5 bases, and 2 bases stayed unmatched. Here the CDR3 DNA reads TGTGCCAGTAGTATAAGGACAGGGGAAGATACGCAGTATTTT. Translating gives CASSIRTGEDTQYF.

The chain carries TRBV25-1 and TRBJ2-2, with D perhaps TRBD1 (6 bases). V lost 7 bases to trimming and J lost 6 bases, with 12 bases between them. The germline V gene encodes CDR1 MGHDK and CDR2 SYGVNS. The CDR3 contains 13 residues. In DNA form, the CDR3 reads TGTGCCAGCACCCCACAGGGCTCCGGGGAGCTGTTTTTT. Translation gives CASTPQGSGELFF.

This chain joins TRBV19 and TRBJ2-5, with D perhaps TRBD2 (6 bases). This CDR3 spans 12 amino acids. V lost 4 bases, J lost 5 bases, and 8 bases lay in between. CDR1 LNHDA and CDR2 SQIVND come from the germline V gene (reference sequence). The CDR3 loop reads CASSTGVETQYF. DNA for the CDR3: TGTGCCAGTAGTACGGGGGTGGAGACCCAGTACTTC.